Shown below are 20 T cell receptor beta chains from a single sample sequenced in a study of blood T cell repertoires in COVID-19 (dated by TCRdb to about 2020). Receptor libraries were prepared by the immunoSEQ multiplex PCR assay. TCRdb retrieved this table from immuneACCESS and kept in-frame rearrangements only. Not all clones are present; in checked studies, unresolved V genes account for under half, and no reason is known for the remainder. The sample table lists about 37,000 clones, 81% of them with a count of one. Jointly, the top ten make up about 3% of the sample. The specimen sequenced was peripheral blood. These receptors originate from a man between 65 and 85 years old with COVID-19, enrolled during active disease.

In this sample, this clone turned up once. V gene TRBV9 combines with J gene TRBJ2-2; a possible D gene is TRBD2 (7 bases). This CDR3 has 18 residues. V dropped 3 bases and J dropped 2 bases, with 20 bases sitting between them. Germline-derived CDR1 and CDR2 are SGDLS and YYNGEE. This chain's CDR3 is CASSAPFRGGGNTGELFF. The CDR3 DNA is TGTGCCAGCAGCGCGCCATTTAGGGGGGGCGGAAACACCGGGGAGCTGTTTTTT.

This chain connects TRBV18 to TRBJ1-5; D possibly corresponds to TRBD1 (6 bases). V was clipped by 6 bases and J by 0 bases, with 24 bases between them. The CDR3 consists of 19 residues. Germline V gene data show CDR1 as KGHSH and CDR2 as LQKENI. The DNA of the CDR3 is TGTGCCAGCTCTCAGACCTCTAATATCGGACAGTTTAGCAATCAGCCCCAGCATTTT. It encodes CASSQTSNIGQFSNQPQHF.

The chain employs TRBV3-1 (or the pseudogene TRBV3-2) and TRBJ1-2; maybe TRBD1 (6 bases). Trimming shortened V by 2 bases and J by 8 bases, and 15 bases separated the two germline ends. CDR1 is LGHDT, CDR2 YNNKEL, per germline (reference sequence). The CDR3 sequence is 14 residues long. In DNA form, the CDR3 reads TGTGCCAGCAGCCAATTGGGGGCCGGGATGGGCTACACCTTC. It encodes CASSQLGAGMGYTF.

This clone was detected only a few times. J is TRBJ1-5 and V is TRBV28; TRBD1 matches at 8 bases. This CDR3 contains 16 residues. J was trimmed by 1 base and V by 5 bases; bases with no gene match: 7. Germline values: CDR1 MDHEN, CDR2 SYDVKM. For the CDR3, the DNA is TGTGCCAGCAGTAGGACAGGGTCGAGAAGCAATCAGCCCCAGCATTTT. It codes for CASSRTGSRSNQPQHF.

The chain couples TRBV28 to TRBJ1-2, with TRBD1 identical over 9 bases. The V segment lost 8 bases and the J segment 3 bases; nucleotides outside the gene matches: 7. The CDR3 has 14 amino acids. The V gene's germline CDR1 is MDHEN and CDR2 SYDVKM. CDR3 sequence (DNA): TGTGCCAGCCAAACAGGGGGCGCTTACTATGGCTACACCTTC. It specifies CASQTGGAYYGYTF.

V and J are TRBV3-1 (or the pseudogene TRBV3-2) and TRBJ2-7; D possibly corresponds to TRBD1 (6 bases). Trimming cost V 5 bases and J 5 bases, with 13 bases left between them. From germline, CDR1 is LGHDT and CDR2 YNNKEL (reference sequence). The CDR3 sequence is 13 residues long. CDR3 region: CASSSFRGNEQYF. The CDR3 bases are TGTGCCAGCAGCTCATTCAGGGGAAACGAGCAGTACTTC.

J is TRBJ1-2 and V is TRBV28; 10 nucleotides align to TRBD1. The CDR3 is 15 amino acids. Trimming took 2 bases from V and 7 from J; bases not matched to a gene: 7. Germline loops: CDR1 MDHEN, CDR2 SYDVKM. CDR3 in DNA: TGTGCCAGCAGTTTAATAGGGGACAGGGGAGCTGGCTACACCTTC. This gives the protein CASSLIGDRGAGYTF.

The V gene is TRBV28, the J gene TRBJ1-1, with a weak D call TRBD1 (5 bases). CDR3 size: 10 residues. Germline loops: CDR1 MDHEN, CDR2 SYDVKM. As DNA, the CDR3 is TGTGGGGTAGGGGACACTGAAGCTTTCTTT. Amino acid sequence: CGVGDTEAFF.

The chain has TRBV5-1 and TRBJ2-7; 8 bases map to TRBD2. CDR1 and CDR2 from the germline V gene are SGHRS and YFSETQ. After removal of 7 bases from V and 1 base from J, the junction contained 4 bases not matched to a gene. CDR3 length: 13 residues. This CDR3 reads CASARGGSYEQYF. The CDR3 DNA reads TGCGCCAGCGCCCGGGGGGGTTCCTACGAGCAGTACTTC.

There are a few counts of this clone. The genes are TRBV6-2 or TRBV6-3 and TRBJ2-7, with a weak D call TRBD2 (5 bases). CDR3 length equals 15 residues. The V gene's germline CDR1 is MNHEY and CDR2 SVGEGT. Between the trimmed V and J ends, which lost 0 bases and 7 bases, there was a span of 16 bases. The CDR3 DNA sequence: TGTGCCAGCAGTTACTCGAGAGGGCCAACCGTGGAGCAGTACTTC. This translates into CASSYSRGPTVEQYF.

The gene calls are TRBV7-6 and TRBJ2-5; 8 bases fit TRBD1. Germline V gene lookup returns CDR1 SGHVS and CDR2 FNYEAQ. Trimming removed 3 bases from V and 0 bases from J; junction bases left unmatched: 3. The CDR3 sequence is 15 residues long. The CDR3 DNA follows: TGTGCCAGCAGCTTCGGACAGGGCTACCAAGAGACCCAGTACTTC. Protein product: CASSFGQGYQETQYF.

Only one count was recorded for this clone. This chain joins TRBV5-1 and TRBJ2-3; TRBD1 aligns across 9 bases. The J segment lost 14 bases and the V segment lost 4 bases, leaving 11 bases of the junction unmatched. The CDR3 contains 13 residues. Germline V lookup: CDR1 SGHRS, CDR2 YFSETQ. The CDR3: CASSRGPGTGSYF. CDR3 nucleotide sequence: TGCGCCAGCAGCAGAGGACCCGGGACAGGGTCGTATTTT. Full variable domain (outside the CDR3, taken from reference TRBV5-1 and TRBJ2-3): KAGVTQTPRYLIKTRGQQVTLSCSPISGHRSVSWYQQTPGQGLQFLFEYFSETQRNKGNFPGRFSGRQFSNSRSEMNVSTLELGDSALYLCASSRGPGTGSYFGPGTRLTVL.

The chain combines TRBV6-5 with TRBJ1-3; no clear D. The germline V gene encodes CDR1 MNHEY and CDR2 SVGAGI. V was trimmed by 7 bases and J by 1 base, leaving 5 bases between them. CDR3 length: 12 residues. The CDR3 DNA reads TGTGCCAGCACTTCTTCTGGAAACACCATATATTTT. Protein: CASTSSGNTIYF.

This chain links TRBV19 with TRBJ2-3, with 9 positions matching TRBD2. The germline V gene encodes CDR1 LNHDA and CDR2 SQIVND (reference sequence). The length of the CDR3 is 15 residues. The junction had 4 bases not matched to a gene; V was cut back by 2 bases and J by 4 bases. CDR3 loop: CASSIYGGGADTQYF. In DNA, the CDR3 is TGTGCCAGTAGTATATACGGCGGGGGGGCAGATACGCAGTATTTT.

This chain connects TRBV15 to TRBJ2-7; D possibly corresponds to TRBD2 (8 bases). V lost 0 bases and J lost 4, with 16 bases in between. Germline CDR1 and CDR2: LNHNV and YYDKDF (reference sequence). The CDR3 length is 16 residues. The CDR3 nucleotides read TGTGCCACCAGCAGAGATAGCGGGACAGAGTCTTACGAGCAGTACTTC. Encoded protein: CATSRDSGTESYEQYF. Filled out from reference TRBV15 and TRBJ2-7, the complete variable domain reads DAMVIQNPRYQVTQFGKPVTLSCSQTLNHNVMYWYQQKSSQAPKLLFHYYDKDFNNEADTPDNFQSRRPNTSFCFLDIRSPGLGDTAMYLCATSRDSGTESYEQYFGPGTRLTVT.

This clone was detected a few times. The V gene is TRBV9, the J gene TRBJ2-2, with 7 bases aligning to TRBD1. The germline V gene encodes CDR1 SGDLS and CDR2 YYNGEE. The CDR3 is made up of 16 amino acids. The V gene end was trimmed by 4 bases and the J gene end by 3 bases; junction bases not matched to a gene: 9. This CDR3 reads CASSPTGTVYTGELFF. The CDR3 bases are TGTGCCAGCAGCCCCACCGGGACAGTATACACCGGGGAGCTGTTTTTT.

The chain uses TRBV10-2 and TRBJ2-7; TRBD1 might be the D (6 bases). The CDR3 contains 16 residues. The V gene's germline CDR1 is WSHSY and CDR2 SAAADI. V lost 5 bases and J 0 bases, leaving 17 bases between the germline ends. CDR3 region: CASSSQGTKGSYEQYF. CDR3 nucleotide sequence: TGCGCCAGCAGTTCCCAGGGGACCAAGGGCTCCTACGAGCAGTACTTC.

The gene calls are TRBV6-5 and TRBJ2-7; 7 nucleotides match TRBD1. V gave up 2 bases and J gave up 6 bases; unmatched junction bases: 7. The CDR3 spans 14 residues. Germline-derived CDR1 and CDR2 are MNHEY and SVGAGI. The CDR3 spells CASSYQQGIGEQYF. Written as DNA, the CDR3 is TGTGCCAGCAGTTACCAACAGGGGATTGGCGAGCAGTACTTC.

J is TRBJ1-3 and V is TRBV9, with unresolved D. CDR1 is SGDLS and CDR2 is YYNGEE in the germline V gene. Trimming shortened V by 0 bases and J by 0 bases, and 10 bases separated the two germline ends. This CDR3 has 16 amino acids. DNA of the CDR3: TGTGCCAGCAGCGTAGGGTGGTCCAGCTCTGGAAACACCATATATTTT. Translating it yields CASSVGWSSSGNTIYF.

This chain connects TRBV6-5 to TRBJ2-7; TRBD1 agrees at 10 bases. V trimming: 8 bases; J trimming: 4 bases; junction bases outside the gene matches: 8. The CDR3 consists of 14 residues. Germline lookup yields CDR1 MNHEY and CDR2 SVGAGI. CDR3 sequence: CASSRDRGSYEQYF. CDR3 coding DNA: TGTGCCAGCTCCCGGGACAGGGGATCTTACGAGCAGTACTTC.